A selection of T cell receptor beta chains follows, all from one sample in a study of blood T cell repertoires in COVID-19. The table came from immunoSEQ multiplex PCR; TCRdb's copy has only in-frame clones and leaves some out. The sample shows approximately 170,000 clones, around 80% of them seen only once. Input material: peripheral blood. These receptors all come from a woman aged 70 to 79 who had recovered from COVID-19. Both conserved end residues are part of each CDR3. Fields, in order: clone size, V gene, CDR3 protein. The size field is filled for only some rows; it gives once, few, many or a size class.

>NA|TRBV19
CASSGAGRVADTQYF
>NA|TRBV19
CASSPGRLAGAGDTQYF
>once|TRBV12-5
CASADSGGLYNEQFF
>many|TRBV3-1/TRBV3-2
CASSQAPFGGGETQYF
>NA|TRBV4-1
CASSQGHSRRVIGYTF
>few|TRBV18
CASSPGPGKSSYEQYF
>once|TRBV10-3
CAISEGDRGRGYTF
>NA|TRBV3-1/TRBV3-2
CASSPGQGGDTEAFF
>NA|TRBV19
CASRRGSPGGGYTF
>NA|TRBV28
CASSTRWGLAGPPGTGELFF
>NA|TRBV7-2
CASRPTSGRPYEQFF
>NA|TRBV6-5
CASSYVGQNTEAFF
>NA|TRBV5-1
CASSLDGDRGPLLDF
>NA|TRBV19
CASTPHRNYGYTF
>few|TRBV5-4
CASSLARGHGSPLHF
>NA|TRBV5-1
CASSPQVGSNQPQHF
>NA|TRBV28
CASSPHPSSYNEQFF
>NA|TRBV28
CASSLVGRGADTQYF
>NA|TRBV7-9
CASSEGGGPYEQYF
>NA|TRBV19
CASGGQGAFGEKLFF
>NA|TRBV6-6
CASSRGHRGDQPQHF
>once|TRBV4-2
CASSRLTGAMGTDTQYF
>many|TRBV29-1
CSPRGDEQYF
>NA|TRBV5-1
CASSERGLGTEAFF
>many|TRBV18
CASSPSPGHESSYEQYF
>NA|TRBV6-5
CASSQGLNTEAFF
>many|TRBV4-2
CASSQENGATGQFF
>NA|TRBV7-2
CASSFVGTSGPGGGYEQYF
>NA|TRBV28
CASSVRRGGPGELFF
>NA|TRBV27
CASSLRPRGALYEQYF
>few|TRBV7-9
CATRTSGNEQFF
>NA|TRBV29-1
CSVERYRGPPANEKLFF
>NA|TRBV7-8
CASSLHRAHSNQPQHF
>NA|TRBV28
CASSWGQGWPGELFF
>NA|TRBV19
CASSPRGSENTIYF
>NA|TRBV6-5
CASWASGRGENIQYF
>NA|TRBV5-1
CASSLEPNEKLFF
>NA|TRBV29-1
CSVDAAGVRTEAFF
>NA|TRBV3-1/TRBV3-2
CASSSGQWGETQYF
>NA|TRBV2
CASSGDRRGIDEQFF
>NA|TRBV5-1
CASSLGPTGAYNEQFF
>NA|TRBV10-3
CATAQGFLSNQPQHF
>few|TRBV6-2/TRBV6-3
CASSYPRTSPAYEQYF
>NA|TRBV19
CASSIQGAYGYTF
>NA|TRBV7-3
CASSPYGGFAEAFF